The present TCR beta chain was sequenced within a study of shared clonotypes between healthy human individuals (TCRdb year 2020). Some background on the complete study: A few men and two women, aged 18 to 49 years, made up the cohort. Per donor, three plates each were used for CD4 naive and CD4 memory, two for CD8 naive, and one for CD8 memory. To estimate repertoire size and how much clonotypes are shared between individuals, the study performed deep sequencing of blood TCR repertoires from five healthy adults. To increase sequencing depth and limit assay-specific biases, TCR repertoire library preparation and sequencing were carried out by different laboratories using diverse techniques. Per donor, leukapheresis produced somewhere between about 0.94 and 9.5 billion PBMCs. The paper's findings and limits, for the study overall: Higher generation probabilities were observed for clonotypes shared by all four sorted-subset donors than for non-shared clonotypes. Based on pairwise subsampling, the degree of clonotype sharing among donors was expected to be affected by sequencing depth. Naive subsets generally had larger estimated clonotype richness than memory subsets did. Rarefaction of sorted-subset datasets indicated incomplete sequencing despite the large sequencing depth. The genetic and exposure-history diversity represented was limited by the small number of donors. Across four donors, about 5.2% of naive CD4, roughly 3.3% of naive CD8, around 2.1% of memory CD4, and under 0.45% of memory CD8 clonotypes were shared. Sampling was limited to blood, and TCR repertoires in tissue likely differ from TCR repertoires in blood.

Concerning this clone itself: There is no known antigen for this receptor. The input lacks base qualities; no much larger clone sits a single base away.

For the CD8 naive samples, CD45RO-negative cells were positively selected for CCR7, yielding a CD45RA+CCR7+ population from which TemRA cells were excluded. Donors were healthy HIV-negative adults with no recently reported acute infections or vaccinations. All donors were Caucasian adults living in Nashville, Tennessee, USA. Blood was obtained by leukapheresis, after which PBMCs were separated by Ficoll-Histopaque density gradient centrifugation and cryopreserved in liquid nitrogen vapor phase. Analytical flow cytometry was used to check the purity and quantity of each magnetically sorted T cell population. Each sorted fraction had its genomic DNA isolated and then quantified by UV absorbance on a Nanodrop 2000c. TCR CDR3 regions were amplified from genomic DNA by multiplex PCR using the deep immunoSEQ assay. For each cell subset, the extracted genomic DNA was distributed evenly across all wells of several immunoSEQ 96-well plates, and each plate served as one replicate. Each replicate PCR for sorted subsets received 150 to 250 ng genomic DNA, equal to roughly 29,000 T cell genomes. Purified libraries were quantified with a Qubit 3.0 fluorometer, sized on a Bioanalyzer 2100, and re-quantified with the KAPA Library Quantification kit. Every immunoSEQ 96-well plate was sequenced on a dedicated single-read 150-cycle Illumina NextSeq 550 flow cell. Processing in the source paper ran as follows. Because the immunoSEQ output included only junctional sequences and no quality scores, the filtering could not be the same as the filtering used for full-length reads. To assign V/J genes and CDR3, sequences were annotated using PyIR, a Python wrapper for IgBLAST v1.9, with IMGT germline references. Reads were removed for weak V/J assignments (E-value above 1e-6), missing CDR3, stop codons, out-of-frame junctions, or ambiguous translated residues. V3J clonotypes were defined as sequences sharing the same inferred V gene, J gene, and CDR3 amino acid sequence. To compute the percentage overlap between repertoires, the number of shared unique clonotypes was divided by the size of the smaller repertoire. Three approaches were used to assess repertoire richness: RTK rarefaction, the Chao1 estimator, and Recon v2.1 estimates of unobserved clonotypes. For all TCRbeta clonotypes obtained by the gDNA method from a few donors, generation probabilities were computed with OLGA. As stored in TCRdb, this immuneACCESS dataset retains in-frame rearrangements with V and J assigned. A fraction of the clones does not appear; measured against another copy, unresolved V genes explain less than half of the discrepancy, and the remainder lacks a known reason. That table is the source of V, J and clone size, and D and trimming were worked out from the DNA. This sample lists around 2,100,000 clones; over 85% were detected once. The ten largest clones represent under 1.5% of the sample.

Looking up the germline V gene yields CDR1 MGHRA and CDR2 YSYEKL. The junction carries 18 bases between V and J, which are trimmed by 3 bases and 6 bases respectively. The CDR3 sequence holds 15 residues, the cysteine and phenylalanine included. The DNA shown is the 45-base CDR3, in frame from base 1. The sequenced sample was naive CD8+ T cells sorted from blood. The sample's cell subset or site label is to be understood as: CD45RA+CCR7+. The receptor comes from a man aged 18 to 35 in good health. The chain is made from TRBV4-1 and TRBJ2-7, with TRBD2 perhaps the D gene, on 6 matching bases. The CDR3 reads as follows: CASSQVSYGSFEQYF. The DNA sequence is given as TGCGCCAGCAGCCAGGTATCATACGGGAGTTTCGAGCAGTACTTC.